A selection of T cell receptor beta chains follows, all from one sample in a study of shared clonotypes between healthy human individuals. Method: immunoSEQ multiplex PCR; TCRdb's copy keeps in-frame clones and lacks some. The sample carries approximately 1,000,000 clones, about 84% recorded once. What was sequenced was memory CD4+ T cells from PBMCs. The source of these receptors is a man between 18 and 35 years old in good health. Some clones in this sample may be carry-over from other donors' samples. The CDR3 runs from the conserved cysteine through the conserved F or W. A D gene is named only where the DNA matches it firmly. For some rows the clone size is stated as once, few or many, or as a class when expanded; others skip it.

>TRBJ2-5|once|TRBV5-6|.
TGTGCCAGCAGTTCGACAACACAAGAGACCCAGTACTTC
CASSSTTQETQYF
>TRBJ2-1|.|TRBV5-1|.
TGCGCCAGCAGCTTGGTTGTACTAGTATCCTACAATGAGCAGTTCTTC
CASSLVVLVSYNEQFF
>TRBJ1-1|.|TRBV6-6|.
TGTGCCAGCAGGGGCCGGACTGCGAACACTGAAGCTTTCTTT
CASRGRTANTEAFF
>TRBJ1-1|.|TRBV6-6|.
TGTGCCAGCAGTTACGATCGTGGCACTGAAGCTTTCTTT
CASSYDRGTEAFF
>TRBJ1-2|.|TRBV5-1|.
TGCGCCAGCAGCGAGCGAGACCCCTGGAGGAGCGGCTACACCTTC
CASSERDPWRSGYTF
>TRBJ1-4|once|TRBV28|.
TGTGCCAGCAGCCGACAGTATGGGCCTGAAAAACTGTTTTTT
CASSRQYGPEKLFF
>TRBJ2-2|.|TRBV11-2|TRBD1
TGTGCCAGCAGCTTTACCACAGGGGTCAACACCGGGGAGCTGTTTTTT
CASSFTTGVNTGELFF
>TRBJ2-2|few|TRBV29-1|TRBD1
TGCAGCGTACAGGGGATCGGGGAGCTGTTTTTT
CSVQGIGELFF
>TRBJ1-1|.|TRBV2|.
TGTGCCAGCAGCCCCGGGGGTGAGGGGAACACTGAAGCTTTCTTT
CASSPGGEGNTEAFF
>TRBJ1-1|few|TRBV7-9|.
TGTGCCAGCAGCATACAGGGTGGGATCACTGAAGCTTTCTTT
CASSIQGGITEAFF
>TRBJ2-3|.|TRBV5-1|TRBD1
TGCGCCAGCAGCTCCGGGACAGGGGTGACAGATACGCAGTATTTT
CASSSGTGVTDTQYF
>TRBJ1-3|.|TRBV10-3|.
TGTGCCATCAGTGAATACAGCTCTGGAAACACCATATATTTT
CAISEYSSGNTIYF
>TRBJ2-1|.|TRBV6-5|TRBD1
TGTGCCAGCAGCCCGGACAGGGTGGACAATGAGCAGTTCTTC
CASSPDRVDNEQFF
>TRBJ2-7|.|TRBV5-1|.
TGCGCCAGCAGCTTGGATCTTCACGAGCAGTACTTC
CASSLDLHEQYF
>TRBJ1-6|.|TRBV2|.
TGTGCCAGCAGGGAAGGCACAGCGAATTCACCCCTCCACTTT
CASREGTANSPLHF
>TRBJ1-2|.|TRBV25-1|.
TGTGCCAGCAGTGCCCCCTCCTATGGCTACACCTTC
CASSAPSYGYTF
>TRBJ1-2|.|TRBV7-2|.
TGTGCCAGCACCCCCGTTAGGTACTATGGCTACACCTTC
CASTPVRYYGYTF
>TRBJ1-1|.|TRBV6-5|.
TGTGCCAGCAGGGAATTAAACACTGAAGCTTTCTTT
CASRELNTEAFF
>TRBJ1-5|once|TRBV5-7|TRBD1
TGTGCCAGCAGCTTGGCGGGACAGGGAAGAGTGTATAGCAATCAGCCCCAGCATTTT
CASSLAGQGRVYSNQPQHF
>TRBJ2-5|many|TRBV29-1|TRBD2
TGCAGCGTTGTCGGGAGGGCCGGGGGAGAGACCCAGTACTTC
CSVVGRAGGETQYF
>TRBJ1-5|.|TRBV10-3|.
TGTGCCATCAGTGAGCTGGGGGTTTTGGATCAGCCCCAGCATTTT
CAISELGVLDQPQHF
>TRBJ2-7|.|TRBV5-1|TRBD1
TGCGCCAGCAGCCTGTGGACAGGCCAAACGTTAAGGTCTGGTGAGCAGTACTTC
CASSLWTGQTLRSGEQYF
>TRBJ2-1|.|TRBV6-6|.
TGTGCCAGCAGTTACGACAGTGGATCGGGTTACAATAAGCAGTTCTTC
CASSYDSGSGYNKQFF
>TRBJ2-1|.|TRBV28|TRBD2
TGTGCCAGCAGACCGGGGGGAACTAGCGGGTACAATGAGCAGTTCTTC
CASRPGGTSGYNEQFF
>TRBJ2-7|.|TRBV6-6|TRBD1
TGTGCCAGCAACTATGGGGGGACAGGACACCACGAGCAGTACTTC
CASNYGGTGHHEQYF
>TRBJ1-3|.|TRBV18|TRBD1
TGTGCCAGCTCGCCCCGGGACAGGGGGCGAGTGGCTGGAAACACCATATATTTT
CASSPRDRGRVAGNTIYF
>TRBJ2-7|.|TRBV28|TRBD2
TGTGCCAGCAGTCGATACGGGACTACCTCCTACGAGCAGTACTTC
CASSRYGTTSYEQYF
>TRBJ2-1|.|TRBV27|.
TGTGCCAGCAGTTCCCGCTCGACCCGCGTTACTTACAATGAGCAGTTCTTC
CASSSRSTRVTYNEQFF
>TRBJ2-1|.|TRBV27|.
TGTGCCAGCAGGATATATGGGAATGAGCAGTTCTTC
CASRIYGNEQFF
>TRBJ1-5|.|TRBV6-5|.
TGTGCCAGCAGATCAGGGGTAAATCAGCCCCAGCATTTT
CASRSGVNQPQHF
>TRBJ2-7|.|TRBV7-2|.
TGTGCCAGCAGCTTAGCTCACTTGGCTAGCTACTACGAGCAGTACTTC
CASSLAHLASYYEQYF
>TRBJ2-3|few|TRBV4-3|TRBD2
TGCGCCAGCAGCCAAGATCGATCTAGCGGGAGGGCCAGGACAGATACGCAGTATTTT
CASSQDRSSGRARTDTQYF
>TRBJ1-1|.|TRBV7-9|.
TGTGCTATCGCTGGGTTACTCATGAACACTGAAGCTTTCTTT
CAIAGLLMNTEAFF